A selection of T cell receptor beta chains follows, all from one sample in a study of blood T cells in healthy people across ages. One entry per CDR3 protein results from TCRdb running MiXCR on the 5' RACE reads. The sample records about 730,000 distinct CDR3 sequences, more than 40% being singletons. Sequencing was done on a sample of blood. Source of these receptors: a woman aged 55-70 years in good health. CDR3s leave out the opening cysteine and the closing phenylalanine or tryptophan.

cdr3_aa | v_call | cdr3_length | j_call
ASSQVLGGDTQY | TRBV3-1 | 12 | TRBJ2-3
ASSRRDSYEQY | TRBV13 | 11 | TRBJ2-7
ASSGGTDHQPQH | TRBV9 | 12 | TRBJ1-5
ASSEDRDTEAF | TRBV2 | 11 | TRBJ1-1
SVEGGQRTGEQF | TRBV29-1 | 12 | TRBJ2-1
ASSFNPNTEAF | TRBV7-3 | 11 | TRBJ1-1
ASSSPGQGDVYEQY | TRBV6-4 | 14 | NA
ASSFGALTGETQY | TRBV7-8 | 13 | NA
ASSPYAAGSTYEQY | TRBV18 | 14 | TRBJ2-7
ASSLGTAYTGELF | TRBV13 | 13 | TRBJ2-2
AISLVGAHEQY | TRBV10-3 | 11 | TRBJ2-7
ASSLKGGWQPQH | TRBV7-8 | 12 | TRBJ1-5
ASRVLGQSTDTQY | TRBV2 | 13 | TRBJ2-3
SAPGPGQSSYNEQY | TRBV20-1 | 14 | NA
ASRPTSVNTGELF | TRBV7-3 | 13 | TRBJ2-2
ASSLGQRSETQY | TRBV7-7 | 12 | TRBJ2-5
ASSRSGNLNTEAF | TRBV27 | 13 | TRBJ1-1
ASSLEASGGKNIQY | TRBV5-1 | 14 | TRBJ2-4
ASSQELGDTTEAF | TRBV4-3 | 13 | TRBJ1-1
ASSQDLSQGLTEQF | TRBV3-1 | 14 | TRBJ2-1
ASSQSGRAADTQY | TRBV3-1 | 13 | TRBJ2-3
ASSLVAGETYNEQF | TRBV5-1 | 14 | TRBJ2-1
ASSLSAGELF | TRBV6-6 | 10 | TRBJ2-2
ASSLDGNQPQH | TRBV5-1 | 11 | TRBJ1-5
ASSSDANGYT | TRBV28 | 10 | TRBJ1-2
ASQVGALGEQY | TRBV27 | 11 | NA
ASSYRPRVRGGDQPQH | TRBV6-2/TRBV6-3 | 16 | TRBJ1-5
ASSQDRAINTEAF | TRBV3-1 | 13 | TRBJ1-1
SARRDNYGYT | TRBV20-1 | 10 | TRBJ1-2
ASSLGTGTSGLYNEQF | TRBV5-1 | 16 | TRBJ2-1
ASSGLGLAVYEQY | TRBV27 | 13 | TRBJ2-7
ASSDPTEANYGYT | TRBV2 | 13 | TRBJ1-2
ASSQTGWDQPQH | TRBV3-1 | 12 | TRBJ1-5